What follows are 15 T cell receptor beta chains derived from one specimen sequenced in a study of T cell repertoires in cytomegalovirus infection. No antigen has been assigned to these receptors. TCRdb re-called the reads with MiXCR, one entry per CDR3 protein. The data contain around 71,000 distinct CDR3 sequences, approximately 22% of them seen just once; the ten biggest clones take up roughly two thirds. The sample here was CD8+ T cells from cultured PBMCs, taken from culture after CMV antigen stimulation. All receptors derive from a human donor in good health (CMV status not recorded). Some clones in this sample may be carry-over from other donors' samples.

CDR3 DNA: TGTGCCAGCAGCCTCTCTGAGCGGGGGGGCGAGCAGTACTTC. It encodes CASSLSERGGEQYF. This chain joins TRBV7-2 and TRBJ2-7; 10 bases line up with TRBD2. The CDR3 spans 14 residues. Germline V gene data show CDR1 as SGHTA and CDR2 as FQGNSA. J gave up 6 bases and V 5 bases, and 7 bases lay outside the gene matches.

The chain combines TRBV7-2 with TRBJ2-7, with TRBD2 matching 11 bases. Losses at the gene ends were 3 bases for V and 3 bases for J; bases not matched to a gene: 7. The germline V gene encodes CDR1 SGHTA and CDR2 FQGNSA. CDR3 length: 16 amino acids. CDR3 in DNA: TGTGCCAGCAGCTTCCCCCTCGGGACTAGCGGCTACGAGCAGTACTTC. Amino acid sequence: CASSFPLGTSGYEQYF.

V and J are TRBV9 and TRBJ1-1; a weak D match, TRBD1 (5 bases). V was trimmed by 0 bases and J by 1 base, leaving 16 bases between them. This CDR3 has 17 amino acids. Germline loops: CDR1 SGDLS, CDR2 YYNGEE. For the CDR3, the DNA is TGTGCCAGCAGCGTAGGAGGGGTTACCGGAGGGAACACTGAAGCTTTCTTT. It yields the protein CASSVGGVTGGNTEAFF.

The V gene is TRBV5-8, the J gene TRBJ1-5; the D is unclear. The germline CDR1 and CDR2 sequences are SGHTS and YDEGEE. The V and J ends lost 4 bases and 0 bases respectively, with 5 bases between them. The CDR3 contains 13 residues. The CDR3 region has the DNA TGTGCCAGCAGCCAAGTTAGCAATCAGCCCCAGCATTTT. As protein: CASSQVSNQPQHF.

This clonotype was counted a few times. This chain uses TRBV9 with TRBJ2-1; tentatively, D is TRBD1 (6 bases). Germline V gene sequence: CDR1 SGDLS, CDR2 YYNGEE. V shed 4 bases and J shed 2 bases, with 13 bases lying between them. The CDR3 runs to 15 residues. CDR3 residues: CASSPEGHTYNEQFF. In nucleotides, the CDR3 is TGTGCCAGCAGCCCTGAGGGACATACCTACAATGAGCAGTTCTTC.

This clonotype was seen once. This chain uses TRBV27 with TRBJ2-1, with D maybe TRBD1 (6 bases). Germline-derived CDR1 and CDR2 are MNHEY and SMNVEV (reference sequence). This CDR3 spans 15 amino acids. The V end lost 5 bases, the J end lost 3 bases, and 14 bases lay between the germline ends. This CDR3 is CASSQRTAIYNEQFF. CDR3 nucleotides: TGTGCCAGCAGTCAAAGGACAGCCATCTACAATGAGCAGTTCTTC.

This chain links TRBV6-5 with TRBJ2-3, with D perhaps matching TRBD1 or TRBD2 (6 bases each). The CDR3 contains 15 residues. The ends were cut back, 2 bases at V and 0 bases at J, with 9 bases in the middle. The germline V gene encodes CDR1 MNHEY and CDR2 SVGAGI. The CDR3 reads CASSYEGGSTDTQYF. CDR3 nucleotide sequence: TGTGCCAGCAGTTACGAGGGGGGTAGCACAGATACGCAGTATTTT.

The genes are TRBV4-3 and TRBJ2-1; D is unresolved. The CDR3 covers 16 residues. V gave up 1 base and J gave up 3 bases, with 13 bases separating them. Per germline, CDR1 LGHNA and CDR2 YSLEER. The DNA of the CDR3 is TGCGCCAGCAGCCAAGGGTCGGCTCTGGTCTACAATGAGCAGTTCTTC. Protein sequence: CASSQGSALVYNEQFF.

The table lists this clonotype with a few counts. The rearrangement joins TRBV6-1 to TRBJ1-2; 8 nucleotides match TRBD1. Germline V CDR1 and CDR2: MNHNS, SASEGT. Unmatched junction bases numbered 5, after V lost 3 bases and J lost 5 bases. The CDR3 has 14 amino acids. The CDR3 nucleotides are TGTGCCAGCAGTGAGAGGACAGGGATATATGGCTACACCTTC. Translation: CASSERTGIYGYTF.

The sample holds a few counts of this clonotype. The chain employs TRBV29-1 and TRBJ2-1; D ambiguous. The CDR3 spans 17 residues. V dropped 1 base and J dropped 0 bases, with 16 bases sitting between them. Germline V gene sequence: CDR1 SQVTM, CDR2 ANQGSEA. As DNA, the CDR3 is TGCAGCGTTGAAGGGCAGGAAGGAATAAGCTCCTACAATGAGCAGTTCTTC. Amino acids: CSVEGQEGISSYNEQFF.

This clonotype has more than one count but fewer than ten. CDR3 residues: CASSPSGDQPQHF. CDR3 nucleotides: TGTGCCAGCAGTCCAAGTGGGGATCAGCCCCAGCATTTT. This chain uses TRBV12-3 or TRBV12-4 with TRBJ1-5; D remains ambiguous. This CDR3 has 13 amino acids. V was clipped by 5 bases and J by 5 bases, with 10 bases between them.

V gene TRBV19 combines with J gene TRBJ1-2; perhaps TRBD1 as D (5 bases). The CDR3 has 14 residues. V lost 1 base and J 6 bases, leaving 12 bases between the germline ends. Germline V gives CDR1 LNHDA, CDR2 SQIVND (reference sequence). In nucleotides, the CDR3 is TGTGCCAGTAGTATAGTTACAGCAGGGCATGGCTACACCTTC. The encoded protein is CASSIVTAGHGYTF. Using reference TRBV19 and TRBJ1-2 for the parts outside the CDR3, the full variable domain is DGGITQSPKYLFRKEGQNVTLSCEQNLNHDAMYWYRQDPGQGLRLIYYSQIVNDFQKGDIAEGYSVSREKKESFPLTVTSAQKNPTAFYLCASSIVTAGHGYTFGSGTRLTVV.

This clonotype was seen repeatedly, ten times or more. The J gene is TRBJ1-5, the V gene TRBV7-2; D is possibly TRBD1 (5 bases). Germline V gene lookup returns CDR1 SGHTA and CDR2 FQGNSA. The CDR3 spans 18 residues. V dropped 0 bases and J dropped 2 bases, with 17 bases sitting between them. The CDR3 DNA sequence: TGTGCCAGCAGCTTAGCCGGGACTCCGGGGAACGGCAATCAGCCCCAGCATTTT. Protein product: CASSLAGTPGNGNQPQHF.

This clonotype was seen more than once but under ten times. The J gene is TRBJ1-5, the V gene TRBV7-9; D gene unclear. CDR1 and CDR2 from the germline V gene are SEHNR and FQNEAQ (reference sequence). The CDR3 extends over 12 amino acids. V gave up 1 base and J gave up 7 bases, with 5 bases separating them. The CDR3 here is CASSLEAQPQHF. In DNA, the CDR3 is TGTGCCAGCAGCTTAGAAGCCCAGCCCCAGCATTTT.

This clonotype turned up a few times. In DNA, the CDR3 is TGCGCCAGCAGCTTGGGGCCTACGGAAAACTCTGGAAACACCATATATTTT. Protein product: CASSLGPTENSGNTIYF. The gene calls are TRBV5-1 and TRBJ1-3, with unresolved D. The CDR3 is made up of 17 amino acids. From germline, CDR1 is SGHRS and CDR2 YFSETQ. V was cut by 0 bases and J by 0 bases, with 13 bases left in between.